This T cell receptor beta chain was identified during a study of cytomegalovirus exposure and HLA in healthy donors. Researchers ran the PCR with 60 Vbeta and 13 Jbeta primers. Sequenced by immunoSEQ multiplex PCR; TCRdb stores in-frame clones only, minus some. This table holds 110,000 to 150,000 clones, 75% to 90% found once. Germline V gene data show CDR1 as SEHNR and CDR2 as FQNEAQ (reference sequence). CDR3 length: 14 amino acids. The J segment lost 2 bases and the V segment lost 4 bases, leaving 3 bases of the junction unmatched. Sequenced material: PBMCs. The source of this sequence is a female donor in good health and CMV-seronegative. V is TRBV7-9 and J is TRBJ2-5, with 8 positions matching TRBD1. Here the CDR3 reads CASSSGGGQETQYF. In DNA, the CDR3 is TGTGCCAGCAGCTCAGGGGGCGGACAAGAGACCCAGTACTTC.